The 22 T cell receptor beta chains below were found in one sample sequenced in a study of T cell changes during pregnancy in multiple sclerosis. Method: immunoSEQ multiplex PCR; TCRdb's copy keeps in-frame clones and lacks some. This table has around 69,000 clones, 92% appearing once. The starting material was peripheral blood, obtained in the third trimester of pregnancy. The source of these receptors is a female donor in good health, enrolled as a control in a pregnancy study.

CDR3 residues: CASSIMGQGNSPLHF. DNA of the CDR3: TGTGCCAGCAGCATCATGGGACAGGGGAATTCACCCCTCCACTTT. The chain combines TRBV6-1 with TRBJ1-6; 10 bases agree with TRBD1. There are 15 residues in the CDR3. Germline V lookup: CDR1 MNHNS, CDR2 SASEGT. With V trimmed by 6 bases and J by 7 bases, 6 bases remained unmatched.

V gene TRBV6-1 combines with J gene TRBJ2-1, with TRBD2 matching 14 bases. V was clipped by 4 bases and J by 7 bases; unmatched bases: 3. The CDR3 has 15 residues. CDR1 MNHNS and CDR2 SASEGT come from the germline V gene. CDR3 nucleotide sequence: TGTGCCAGCAGTGTGACTAGCGGGGGGGCAAATGAGCAGTTCTTC. This translates into CASSVTSGGANEQFF.

This clone was counted once. The V and J genes are TRBV4-3 and TRBJ2-7; a weak D match, TRBD2 (6 bases). V gave up 0 bases and J gave up 1 base, with 13 bases separating them. Germline V gives CDR1 LGHNA, CDR2 YSLEER. The CDR3 consists of 16 residues. The chain's CDR3 is CASSQDQRAGSYEQYF. As DNA, the CDR3 is TGCGCCAGCAGCCAAGATCAGAGGGCGGGGTCCTACGAGCAGTACTTC.

The rearrangement uses TRBV28 and TRBJ2-5; 12 bases fit TRBD1. In germline, CDR1 is MDHEN, CDR2 SYDVKM. Trimming removed 8 bases from V and 1 base from J; junction bases left unmatched: 14. The CDR3 extends over 18 amino acids. CDR3 loop: CASSSWDRGRGFQETQYF. CDR3 nucleotides: TGTGCCAGCTCGTCCTGGGACAGGGGGCGCGGGTTCCAAGAGACCCAGTACTTC.

The rearrangement joins TRBV19 to TRBJ2-1, with 10 positions matching TRBD1. Germline CDR1 reads LNHDA; CDR2 reads SQIVND (reference sequence). The CDR3 loop spans 15 amino acids. V lost 1 base and J lost 6; bases outside the gene matches: 3. CDR3 loop: CASSIGQGASNEQFF. DNA for the CDR3: TGTGCCAGTAGTATAGGACAGGGGGCCTCCAATGAGCAGTTCTTC. The full variable domain, with the rest looked up from reference TRBV19 and TRBJ2-1, is DGGITQSPKYLFRKEGQNVTLSCEQNLNHDAMYWYRQDPGQGLRLIYYSQIVNDFQKGDIAEGYSVSREKKESFPLTVTSAQKNPTAFYLCASSIGQGASNEQFFGPGTRLTVL.

The chain carries TRBV7-3 and TRBJ2-7; no clear D gene. The CDR3 totals 12 residues. Per the germline V gene, CDR1 is SGHTA and CDR2 is FQGTGA. V was cut by 5 bases and J by 2 bases, with 7 bases left in between. The CDR3 protein is CASSPGPYEQYF. DNA of the CDR3: TGTGCCAGCAGCCCAGGTCCCTACGAGCAGTACTTC.

V usage is TRBV6-1 and J usage is TRBJ1-5; a weak D match, TRBD1 (5 bases). V was pared by 2 bases and J by 7 bases, with 15 bases between. The CDR3 extends over 15 amino acids. CDR1 and CDR2 (germline): MNHNS, SASEGT. The CDR3 bases are TGTGCCAGCAGTGAATCGGGCCGCCGGGGGCAGCCCCAGCATTTT. Its protein is CASSESGRRGQPQHF.

This chain links TRBV14 with TRBJ2-7; tentatively, D is TRBD2 (6 bases). Germline CDR1 SGHDN, CDR2 FVKESK. The V end was cut by 4 bases, the J end by 2 bases, with 12 bases between. The CDR3 runs to 14 residues. CDR3 sequence (DNA): TGTGCCAGCAGCCCGGGAGACTTGGCCTACGAGCAGTACTTC. Protein sequence: CASSPGDLAYEQYF.

This clone occurred once. The chain uses TRBV18 and TRBJ1-1, with D possibly matching TRBD1 (5 bases). Trimming shortened V by 3 bases and J by 5 bases, and 10 bases separated the two germline ends. Germline CDR1 reads KGHSH; CDR2 reads LQKENI. The CDR3 consists of 13 residues. Written as DNA, the CDR3 is TGTGCCAGCTCACCTATGGACAATACTGAAGCTTTCTTT. The encoded protein is CASSPMDNTEAFF. Full variable domain (rest looked up from reference TRBV18 and TRBJ1-1): NAGVMQNPRHLVRRRGQEARLRCSPMKGHSHVYWYRQLPEEGLKFMVYLQKENIIDESGMPKERFSAEFPKEGPSILRIQQVVRGDSAAYFCASSPMDNTEAFFGQGTRLTVV.

The V gene is TRBV10-3, the J gene TRBJ1-1; D is perhaps TRBD1 (5 bases). CDR3 length: 15 amino acids. Germline-derived CDR1 and CDR2 are ENHRY and SYGVKD. V dropped 8 bases and J dropped 1 base, with 17 bases sitting between them. CDR3 region: CAIADPGLPNTEAFF. The CDR3, as DNA: TGTGCCATCGCAGACCCGGGACTTCCGAACACTGAAGCTTTCTTT.

This clone appeared a single time. The chain combines TRBV5-1 with TRBJ2-7, with TRBD1 as a possible D gene (5 bases). Looked up from germline, CDR1 is SGHRS and CDR2 is YFSETQ. This CDR3 is built from 13 residues. The V and J ends lost 4 bases and 2 bases respectively, with 10 bases between them. CDR3 sequence: CASSVQGPYEQYF. CDR3 in DNA: TGCGCCAGCAGCGTCCAGGGTCCCTACGAGCAGTACTTC.

The sample holds one count of this clone. This chain connects TRBV7-3 to TRBJ2-1; 12 bases map to TRBD1. In germline, CDR1 is SGHTA, CDR2 FQGTGA. The CDR3 length is 14 residues. The junction had 4 bases not matched to a gene; V was cut back by 5 bases and J by 8 bases. The CDR3 nucleotides are TGTGCCAGCAGCACCGGGACAGGGGGCTATGAGCAGTTCTTC. Amino acid sequence: CASSTGTGGYEQFF. The variable domain in full, with the rest retrieved from reference TRBV7-3 and TRBJ2-1, is GAGVSQTPSNKVTEKGKYVELRCDPISGHTALYWYRQSLGQGPEFLIYFQGTGAADDSGLPNDRFFAVRPEGSVSTLKIQRTERGDSAVYLCASSTGTGGYEQFFGPGTRLTVL.

The V gene is TRBV7-9, the J gene TRBJ2-5; possible D gene TRBD2, 5 bases. Germline values: CDR1 SEHNR, CDR2 FQNEAQ (reference sequence). Trimming took 1 base from V and 5 from J, leaving 14 bases between them. This CDR3 has 15 residues. The CDR3 here is CASSLGLGVFETQYF. The CDR3 coding sequence is TGTGCCAGCAGCTTAGGTCTGGGAGTTTTTGAGACCCAGTACTTC. The whole variable domain, remainder taken from reference TRBV7-9 and TRBJ2-5, is DTGVSQNPRHKITKRGQNVTFRCDPISEHNRLYWYRQTLGQGPEFLTYFQNEAQLEKSRLLSDRFSAERPKGSFSTLEIQRTEQGDSAMYLCASSLGLGVFETQYFGPGTRLLVL.

The chain employs TRBV6-6 and TRBJ1-2; 9 nucleotides match TRBD1. V was clipped by 1 base and J by 6 bases; unmatched bases: 3. The CDR3 is 14 amino acids. Germline CDR1 is MNHNY and CDR2 is SVGAGI (reference sequence). The CDR3 DNA is TGTGCCAGCAGTTACTTACAGGGGGCGCATGGCTACACCTTC. Translated, it gives CASSYLQGAHGYTF.

The chain is built from TRBV9 and TRBJ2-5; D is unresolved. Germline V lookup: CDR1 SGDLS, CDR2 YYNGEE. The CDR3 consists of 13 residues. Trimming removed 2 bases at V and 5 bases at J, with 10 bases between. The CDR3 loop reads CASSVFAAETQYF. DNA for the CDR3: TGTGCCAGCAGCGTTTTCGCAGCGGAGACCCAGTACTTC.

This chain connects TRBV5-1 to TRBJ1-4, with TRBD1 matching 7 bases. The CDR3 covers 14 residues. With 3 bases clipped from V and 4 bases from J, the junction kept 3 bases outside the gene matches. Germline-derived CDR1 and CDR2 are SGHRS and YFSETQ. The CDR3 is CASSSRDSNEKLFF. The CDR3 bases are TGCGCCAGCAGCTCGCGGGACAGTAATGAAAAACTGTTTTTT.

The chain has TRBV7-2 and TRBJ1-4, with D unclear. Germline CDR1 is SGHTA and CDR2 is FQGNSA. V lost 1 base to trimming and J lost 4 bases, with 13 bases between them. The CDR3 sequence is 16 residues long. For the CDR3, the DNA is TGTGCCAGCAGCTTAGGGGTGCAGGACTTTAATGAAAAACTGTTTTTT. This sequence encodes CASSLGVQDFNEKLFF.

The rearrangement joins TRBV7-2 to TRBJ2-7; D ambiguous. Looked up from germline, CDR1 is SGHTA and CDR2 is FQGNSA. This CDR3 has 15 residues. Trimming shortened V by 3 bases and J by 2 bases, and 14 bases separated the two germline ends. CDR3 nucleotide sequence: TGTGCCAGCAGCTTTTTGGAGCTATCGCCCTACGAGCAGTACTTC. Protein sequence: CASSFLELSPYEQYF.

This clone was recorded a few times. The chain is built from TRBV5-1 and TRBJ2-5, with 8 bases identical to TRBD2. The CDR3 is made up of 15 amino acids. Trimming at V came to 0 bases and at J to 2 bases, leaving 3 bases not matched to a gene. Germline CDR1 is SGHRS and CDR2 is YFSETQ. CDR3 in DNA: TGCGCCAGCAGCTTGGCAACTAGCGGACAAGAGACCCAGTACTTC. As protein: CASSLATSGQETQYF. Filled out from reference TRBV5-1 and TRBJ2-5, the complete variable domain reads KAGVTQTPRYLIKTRGQQVTLSCSPISGHRSVSWYQQTPGQGLQFLFEYFSETQRNKGNFPGRFSGRQFSNSRSEMNVSTLELGDSALYLCASSLATSGQETQYFGPGTRLLVL.

This clone was observed once. V and J are TRBV25-1 and TRBJ2-6; D may be TRBD1 (6 bases). V was cut by 7 bases and J by 0 bases, with 16 bases left in between. The CDR3 totals 17 residues. The germline gives CDR1 MGHDK, CDR2 SYGVNS. In DNA form, the CDR3 reads TGTGCCAGCACCTCAGGGGAAGAGGTCTCTGGGGCCAACGTCCTGACTTTC. It specifies CASTSGEEVSGANVLTF.

This chain connects TRBV7-9 to TRBJ2-1; TRBD1 agrees at 10 bases. V dropped 5 bases and J dropped 4; count of bases not matched to a gene: 5. This CDR3 is 15 amino acids long. The germline gives CDR1 SEHNR, CDR2 FQNEAQ (reference sequence). In DNA, the CDR3 is TGTGCCAGCAGCGCTGGACAGGGGGAATACAATGAGCAGTTCTTC. This encodes CASSAGQGEYNEQFF.

The rearrangement joins TRBV10-3 to TRBJ2-3; 15 positions agree with TRBD2. The CDR3 extends over 20 amino acids. Germline lookup yields CDR1 ENHRY and CDR2 SYGVKD. V lost 6 bases, J lost 1 base, and 14 bases stayed unmatched. This CDR3 is CAIRVPGLAGGTPGTDTQYF. CDR3 in DNA: TGTGCCATCAGGGTCCCGGGACTAGCGGGAGGCACCCCCGGCACAGATACGCAGTATTTT.